The clone carrying this T cell receptor beta chain came up a few times. Its target is unknown. The data derive from a study of regulatory T cells in long-lasting Graves disease. Study-level background: Under 3 months of antithyroid drugs had been taken by newly diagnosed Graves' patients. Points from the study as a whole: With a small sample size, accuracy may have been reduced.

Time point reported: newly diagnosed GD, antithyroid drugs for less than 3 months. PBMC-extracted RNA yielded the TCR library. For TCR beta, libraries came from iRepertoire HTBI primers and Arm-PCR of CDR3 regions. TCRdb itself ran the multiplex PCR reads through MiXCR, one entry per CDR3 protein. The data show roughly 410,000 distinct CDR3 sequences, approximately 15% seen once. Trimming took off 1 base at V and 0 bases at J, with 8 bases between the two ends. CDR3 size: 14 residues. Germline V CDR1 and CDR2: DFQATT, SNEGSKA (reference sequence). These data also formed part of another study, on T cells in Graves' hyperthyroidism and ophthalmopathy. As that study records: A median approximately 6.5 months before onset, the model predicted ophthalmopathy.

The TCR originated in a woman aged 35 to 49 with Graves disease. The chain uses TRBV20-1 and TRBJ2-3; D possibly corresponds to TRBD2 (6 bases). Sequenced here: peripheral blood mononuclear cells (PBMCs), sampled at new diagnosis, from a patient treated with antithyroid drugs. The CDR3 loop is CSARGEASTDTQYF. CDR3 bases: TGCAGTGCTAGAGGGGAGGCTAGCACAGATACGCAGTATTTT.